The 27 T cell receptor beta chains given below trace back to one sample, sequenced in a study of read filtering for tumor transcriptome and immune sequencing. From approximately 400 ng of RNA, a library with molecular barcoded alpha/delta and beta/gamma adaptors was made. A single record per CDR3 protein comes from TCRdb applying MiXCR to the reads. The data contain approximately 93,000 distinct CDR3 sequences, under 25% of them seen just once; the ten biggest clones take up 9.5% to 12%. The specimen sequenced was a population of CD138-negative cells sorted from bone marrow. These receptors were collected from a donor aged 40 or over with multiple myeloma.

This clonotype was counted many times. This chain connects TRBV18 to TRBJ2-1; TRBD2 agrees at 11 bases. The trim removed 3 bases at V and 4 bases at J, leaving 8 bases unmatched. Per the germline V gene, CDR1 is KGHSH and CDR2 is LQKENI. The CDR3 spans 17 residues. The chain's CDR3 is CASSPILAGASYNEQFF. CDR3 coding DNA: TGTGCCAGCTCACCTATACTAGCGGGGGCGTCATACAATGAGCAGTTCTTC.

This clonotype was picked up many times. The CDR3 is CASSQDEGSSYNEQFF. In DNA, the CDR3 is TGCGCCAGCAGCCAAGATGAGGGGTCCTCCTACAATGAGCAGTTCTTC. The chain links TRBV4-1 to TRBJ2-1; D assignment may be TRBD1 or TRBD2 (5 bases each). CDR3 length: 16 residues. The germline V and J ends were trimmed by 0 bases and 0 bases, with 9 bases remaining between them. Germline loops: CDR1 MGHRA, CDR2 YSYEKL.

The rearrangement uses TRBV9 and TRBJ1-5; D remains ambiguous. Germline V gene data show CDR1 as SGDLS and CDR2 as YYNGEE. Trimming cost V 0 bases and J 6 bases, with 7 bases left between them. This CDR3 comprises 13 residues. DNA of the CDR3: TGTGCCAGCAGCGTAGGAGGAGGTCAGCCCCAGCATTTT. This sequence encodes CASSVGGGQPQHF.

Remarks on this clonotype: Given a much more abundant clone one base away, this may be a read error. CDR3 sequence reads: CASSLMGQDNYGYTF. In DNA form, the CDR3 reads TGTGCCAGCAGCTTAATGGGACAGGATAACTATGGCTACACCTTC. The rearrangement uses TRBV7-9 and TRBJ1-2, with 8 bases fitting TRBD1. The CDR3 extends over 15 amino acids. Germline V gene data show CDR1 as SEHNR and CDR2 as FQNEAQ (reference sequence). J lost 1 base, V lost 2 bases, and 3 bases had no gene match.

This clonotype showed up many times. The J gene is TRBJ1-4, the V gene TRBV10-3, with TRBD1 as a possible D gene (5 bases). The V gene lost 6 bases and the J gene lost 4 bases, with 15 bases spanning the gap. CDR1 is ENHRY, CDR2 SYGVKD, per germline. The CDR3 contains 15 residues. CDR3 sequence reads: CAISPRQGGNEKLFF. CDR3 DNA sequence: TGTGCCATCAGCCCGAGGCAGGGAGGTAATGAAAAACTGTTTTTT.

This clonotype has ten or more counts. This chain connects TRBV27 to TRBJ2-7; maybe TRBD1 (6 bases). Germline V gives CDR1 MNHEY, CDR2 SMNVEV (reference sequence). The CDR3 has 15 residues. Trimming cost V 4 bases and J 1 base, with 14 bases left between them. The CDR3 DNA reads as TGTGCCAGCAGTTCGATACAGGGATTTTCCTACGAGCAGTACTTC. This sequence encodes CASSSIQGFSYEQYF.

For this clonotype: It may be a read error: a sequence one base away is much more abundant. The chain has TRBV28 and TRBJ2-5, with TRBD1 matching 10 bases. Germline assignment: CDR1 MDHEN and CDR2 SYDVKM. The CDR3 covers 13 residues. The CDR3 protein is CASRQGAGETRYF. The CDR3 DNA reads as TGTGCCAGCCGACAGGGGGCTGGAGAGACCCGGTACTTC.

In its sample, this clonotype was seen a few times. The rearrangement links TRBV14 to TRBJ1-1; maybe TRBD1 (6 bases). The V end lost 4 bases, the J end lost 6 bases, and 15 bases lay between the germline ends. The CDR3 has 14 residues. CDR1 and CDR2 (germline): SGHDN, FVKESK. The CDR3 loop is CASSPRDKKPEAFF. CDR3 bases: TGTGCCAGCAGCCCCCGGGACAAAAAGCCTGAAGCTTTCTTT. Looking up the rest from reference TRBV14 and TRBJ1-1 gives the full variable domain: EAGVTQFPSHSVIEKGQTVTLRCDPISGHDNLYWYRRVMGKEIKFLLHFVKESKQDESGMPNNRFLAERTGGTYSTLKVQPAELEDSGVYFCASSPRDKKPEAFFGQGTRLTVV.

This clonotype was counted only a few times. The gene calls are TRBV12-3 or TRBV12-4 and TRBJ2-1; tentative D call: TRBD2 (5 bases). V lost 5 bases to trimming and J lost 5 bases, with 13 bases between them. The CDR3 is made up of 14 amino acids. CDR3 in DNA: TGTGCCAGCAGTCCATCGACTATCCACAATGAGCAGTTCTTC. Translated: CASSPSTIHNEQFF.

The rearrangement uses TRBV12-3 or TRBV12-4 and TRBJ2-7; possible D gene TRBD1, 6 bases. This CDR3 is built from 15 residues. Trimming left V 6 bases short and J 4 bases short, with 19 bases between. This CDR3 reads CASSQKLGAPYEQYF. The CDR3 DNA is TGTGCCAGCAGCCAGAAGTTGGGGGCCCCTTACGAGCAGTACTTC.

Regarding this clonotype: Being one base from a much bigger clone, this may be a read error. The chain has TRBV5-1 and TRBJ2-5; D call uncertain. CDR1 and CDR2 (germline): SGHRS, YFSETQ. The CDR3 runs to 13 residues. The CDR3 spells CASSGDKQETQNF. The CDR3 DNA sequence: TGCGCCAGCAGTGGAGACAAGCAAGAGACCCAGAACTTC.

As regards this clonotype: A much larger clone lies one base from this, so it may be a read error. The CDR3 sequence: CASRLSGDTEAYF. In DNA form, the CDR3 reads TGTGCCAGTCGACTGTCAGGTGACACTGAAGCTTACTTT. The chain links TRBV12-3 or TRBV12-4 to TRBJ1-1; D is ambiguous. The CDR3 covers 13 residues.

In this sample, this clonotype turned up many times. The CDR3 is CASTQGETQYF. As DNA, the CDR3 is TGCGCCAGCACGCAAGGAGAGACCCAGTACTTC. The gene calls are TRBV5-1 and TRBJ2-5; D gene ambiguous. The germline V and J ends were trimmed by 6 bases and 4 bases, with 7 bases remaining between them. The CDR3 consists of 11 residues. CDR1 is SGHRS, CDR2 YFSETQ, per germline. Variable domain in full (rest from reference TRBV5-1 and TRBJ2-5): KAGVTQTPRYLIKTRGQQVTLSCSPISGHRSVSWYQQTPGQGLQFLFEYFSETQRNKGNFPGRFSGRQFSNSRSEMNVSTLELGDSALYLCASTQGETQYFGPGTRLLVL.

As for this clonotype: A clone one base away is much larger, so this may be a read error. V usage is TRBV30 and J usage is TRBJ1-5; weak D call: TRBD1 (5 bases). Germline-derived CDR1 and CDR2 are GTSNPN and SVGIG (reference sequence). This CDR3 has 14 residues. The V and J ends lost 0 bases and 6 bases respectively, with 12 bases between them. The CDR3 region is CAWSVRGARQPQHF. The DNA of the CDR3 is TGTGCCTGGAGTGTACGAGGGGCTCGTCAGCCCCAGCATTTT.

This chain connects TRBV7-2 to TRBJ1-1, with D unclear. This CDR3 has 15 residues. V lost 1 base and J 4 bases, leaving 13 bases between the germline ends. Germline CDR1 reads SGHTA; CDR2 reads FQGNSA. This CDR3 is CTSSLDEAGSTEAFF. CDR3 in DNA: TGTACCAGCAGCTTAGACGAGGCCGGTTCCACTGAAGCTTTCTTT.

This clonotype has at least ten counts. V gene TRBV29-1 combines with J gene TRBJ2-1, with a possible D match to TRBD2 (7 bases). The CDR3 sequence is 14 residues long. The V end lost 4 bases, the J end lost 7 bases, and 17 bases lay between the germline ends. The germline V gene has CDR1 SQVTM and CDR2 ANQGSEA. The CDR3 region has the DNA TGCAGCGTTGTAGGGGGGGGCGCGATTAATGAGCAGTTCTTC. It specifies CSVVGGGAINEQFF.

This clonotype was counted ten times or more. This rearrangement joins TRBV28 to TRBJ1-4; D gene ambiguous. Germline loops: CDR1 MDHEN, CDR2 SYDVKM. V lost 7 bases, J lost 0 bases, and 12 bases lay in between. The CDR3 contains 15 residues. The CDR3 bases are TGTGCCAGCAAATGGGGAGTTGCAACTAATGAAAAACTGTTTTTT. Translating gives CASKWGVATNEKLFF.

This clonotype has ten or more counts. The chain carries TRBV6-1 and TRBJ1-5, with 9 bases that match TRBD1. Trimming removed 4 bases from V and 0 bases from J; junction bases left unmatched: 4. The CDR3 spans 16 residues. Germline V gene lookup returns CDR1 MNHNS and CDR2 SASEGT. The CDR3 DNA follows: TGTGCCAGCAGTGGGGACAGGGATTATAGCAATCAGCCCCAGCATTTT. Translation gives CASSGDRDYSNQPQHF.

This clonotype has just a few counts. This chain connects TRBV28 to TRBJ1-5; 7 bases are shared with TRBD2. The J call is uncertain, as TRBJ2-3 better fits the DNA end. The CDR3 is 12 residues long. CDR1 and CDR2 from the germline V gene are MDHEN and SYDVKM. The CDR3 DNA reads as TGTGCCAGCAGTTTGGGGGGGAGGATCCAGTATTTT. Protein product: CASSLGGRIQYF.

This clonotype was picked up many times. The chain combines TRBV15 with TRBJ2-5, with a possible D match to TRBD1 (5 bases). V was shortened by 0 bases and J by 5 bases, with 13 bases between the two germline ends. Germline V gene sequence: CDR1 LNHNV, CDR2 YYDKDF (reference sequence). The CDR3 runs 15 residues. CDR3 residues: CATSRDLGPWETQYF. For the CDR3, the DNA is TGTGCCACCAGCAGAGATTTGGGGCCATGGGAGACCCAGTACTTC.

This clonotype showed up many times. This chain's CDR3 is CASSQGQQNSPLHF. CDR3 nucleotide sequence: TGTGCCAGCAGCCAAGGACAGCAGAATTCACCCCTCCACTTT. The rearrangement links TRBV7-8 to TRBJ1-6; D is possibly TRBD1 (6 bases). The germline V gene has CDR1 SGHVS and CDR2 FQNEAQ. Trimming took off 5 bases at V and 7 bases at J, with 12 bases between the two ends. The CDR3 totals 14 residues. Using reference TRBV7-8 and TRBJ1-6 for the parts outside the CDR3, the full variable domain is GAGVSQSPRYKVAKRGQDVALRCDPISGHVSLFWYQQALGQGPEFLTYFQNEAQLDKSGLPSDRFFAERPEGSVSTLKIQRTQQEDSAVYLCASSQGQQNSPLHFGNGTRLTVT.

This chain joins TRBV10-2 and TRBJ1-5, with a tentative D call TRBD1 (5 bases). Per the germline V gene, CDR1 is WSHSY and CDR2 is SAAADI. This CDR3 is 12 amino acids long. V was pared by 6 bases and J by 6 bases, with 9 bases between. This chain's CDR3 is CASRDGGQPQHF. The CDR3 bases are TGCGCCAGCAGGGACGGGGGTCAGCCCCAGCATTTT.

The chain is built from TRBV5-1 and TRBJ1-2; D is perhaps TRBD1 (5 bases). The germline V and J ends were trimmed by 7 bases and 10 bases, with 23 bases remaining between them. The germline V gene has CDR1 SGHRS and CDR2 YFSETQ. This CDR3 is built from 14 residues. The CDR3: CASSMDPDSPYYTF. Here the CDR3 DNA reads TGCGCCAGCTCCATGGATCCCGACAGTCCCTACTACACCTTC.

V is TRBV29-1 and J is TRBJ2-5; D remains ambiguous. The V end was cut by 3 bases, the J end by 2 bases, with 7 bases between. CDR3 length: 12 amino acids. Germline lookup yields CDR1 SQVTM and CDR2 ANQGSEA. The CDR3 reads CSVEELQETQYF. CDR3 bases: TGCAGCGTTGAGGAGTTACAAGAGACCCAGTACTTC.

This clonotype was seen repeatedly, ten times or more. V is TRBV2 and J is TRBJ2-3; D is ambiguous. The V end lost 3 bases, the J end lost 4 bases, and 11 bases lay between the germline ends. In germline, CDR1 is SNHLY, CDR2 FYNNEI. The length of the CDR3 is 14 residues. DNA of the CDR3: TGTGCCAGCAGTGAGTCTCCCCCCCCAGATACGCAGTATTTT. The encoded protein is CASSESPPPDTQYF. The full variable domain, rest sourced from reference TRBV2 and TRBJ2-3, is EPEVTQTPSHQVTQMGQEVILRCVPISNHLYFYWYRQILGQKVEFLVSFYNNEISEKSEIFDDQFSVERPDGSNFTLKIRSTKLEDSAMYFCASSESPPPDTQYFGPGTRLTVL.

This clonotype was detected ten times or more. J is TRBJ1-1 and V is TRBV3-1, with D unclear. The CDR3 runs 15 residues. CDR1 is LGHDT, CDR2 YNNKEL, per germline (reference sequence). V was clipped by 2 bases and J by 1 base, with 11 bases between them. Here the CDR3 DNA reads TGTGCCAGCAGCCAACGCCGAGACGGGAACACTGAAGCTTTCTTT. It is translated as CASSQRRDGNTEAFF.

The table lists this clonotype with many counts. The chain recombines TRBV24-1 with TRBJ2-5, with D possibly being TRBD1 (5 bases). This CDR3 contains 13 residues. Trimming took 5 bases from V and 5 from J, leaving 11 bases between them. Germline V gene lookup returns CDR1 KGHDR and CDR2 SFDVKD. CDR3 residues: CATSAPGQETQYF. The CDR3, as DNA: TGTGCCACCAGTGCGCCAGGGCAGGAGACCCAGTACTTC.